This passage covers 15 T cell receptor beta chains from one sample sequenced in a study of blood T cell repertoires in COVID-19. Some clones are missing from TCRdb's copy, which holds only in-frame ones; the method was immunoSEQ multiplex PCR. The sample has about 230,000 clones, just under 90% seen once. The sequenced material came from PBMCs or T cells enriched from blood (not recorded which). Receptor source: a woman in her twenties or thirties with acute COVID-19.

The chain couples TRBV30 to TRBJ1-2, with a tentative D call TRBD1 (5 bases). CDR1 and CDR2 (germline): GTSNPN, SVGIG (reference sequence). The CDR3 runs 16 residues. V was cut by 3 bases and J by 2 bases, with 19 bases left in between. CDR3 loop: CAWRGGSRGLNYGYTF. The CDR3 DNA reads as TGTGCCTGGAGGGGAGGGTCCCGGGGCCTCAACTATGGCTACACCTTC.

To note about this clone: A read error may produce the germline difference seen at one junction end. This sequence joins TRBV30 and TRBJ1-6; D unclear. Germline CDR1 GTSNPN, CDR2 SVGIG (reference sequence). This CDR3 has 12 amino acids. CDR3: CAWSEYSSPLHF. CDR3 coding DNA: TGTGCCTGGAGCGAGTATAGTTCACCCCTCCACTTT.

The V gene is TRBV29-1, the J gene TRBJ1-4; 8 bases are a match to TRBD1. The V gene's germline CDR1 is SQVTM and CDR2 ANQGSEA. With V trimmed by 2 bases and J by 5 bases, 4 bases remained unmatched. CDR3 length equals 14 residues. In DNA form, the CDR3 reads TGCAGCGTTGAAACGAGACAGGGGAATGAAAAACTGTTTTTT. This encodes CSVETRQGNEKLFF.

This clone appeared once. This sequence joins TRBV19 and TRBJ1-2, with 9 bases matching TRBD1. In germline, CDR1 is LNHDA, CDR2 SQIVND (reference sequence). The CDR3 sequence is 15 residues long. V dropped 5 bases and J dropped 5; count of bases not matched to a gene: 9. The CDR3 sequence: CASSPPGQGRYGYTF. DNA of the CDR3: TGTGCCAGTAGTCCGCCGGGACAGGGTCGTTATGGCTACACCTTC.

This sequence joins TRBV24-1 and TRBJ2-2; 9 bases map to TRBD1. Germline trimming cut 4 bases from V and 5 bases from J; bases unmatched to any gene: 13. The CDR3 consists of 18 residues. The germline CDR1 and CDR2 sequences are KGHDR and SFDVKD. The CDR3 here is CATSDLTGGPSETGELFF. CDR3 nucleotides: TGTGCCACCAGTGACCTAACAGGGGGCCCGAGTGAAACCGGGGAGCTGTTTTTT.

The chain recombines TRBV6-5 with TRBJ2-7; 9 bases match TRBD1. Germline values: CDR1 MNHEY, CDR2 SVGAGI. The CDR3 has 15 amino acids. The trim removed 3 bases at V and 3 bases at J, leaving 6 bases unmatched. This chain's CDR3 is CASSYSTDRGYEQYF. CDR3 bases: TGTGCCAGCAGTTATAGTACGGACAGGGGCTACGAGCAGTACTTC.

CDR3 residues: CASSPTGATGGYKNIQYF. CDR3 bases: TGTGCCAGCTCTCCAACTGGAGCGACAGGGGGCTACAAAAACATTCAGTACTTC. The J gene is TRBJ2-4, the V gene TRBV18; 10 bases map to TRBD1. From germline, CDR1 is KGHSH and CDR2 LQKENI. The CDR3 covers 18 residues. J gave up 3 bases and V 6 bases, and 14 bases lay outside the gene matches.

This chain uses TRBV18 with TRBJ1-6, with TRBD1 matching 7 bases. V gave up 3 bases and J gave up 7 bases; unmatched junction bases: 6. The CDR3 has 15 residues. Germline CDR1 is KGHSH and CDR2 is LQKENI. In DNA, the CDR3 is TGTGCCAGCTCACCCCGGACAGGAGAAAATTCACCCCTCCACTTT. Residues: CASSPRTGENSPLHF.

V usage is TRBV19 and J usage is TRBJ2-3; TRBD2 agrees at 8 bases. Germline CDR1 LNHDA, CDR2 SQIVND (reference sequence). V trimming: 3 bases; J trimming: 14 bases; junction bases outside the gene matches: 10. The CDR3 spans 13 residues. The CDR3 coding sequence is TGTGCCAGTAGTATCCGAGCGGGGGCGTATCCGTATTTT. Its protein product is CASSIRAGAYPYF.

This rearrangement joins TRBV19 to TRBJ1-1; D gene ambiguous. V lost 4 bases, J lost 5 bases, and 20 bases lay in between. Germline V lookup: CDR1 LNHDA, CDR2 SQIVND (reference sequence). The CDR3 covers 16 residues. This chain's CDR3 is CASSKGGHRGGTEAFF. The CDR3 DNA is TGTGCCAGTAGTAAAGGAGGTCACCGAGGCGGGACTGAAGCTTTCTTT. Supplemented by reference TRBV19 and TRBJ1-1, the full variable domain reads DGGITQSPKYLFRKEGQNVTLSCEQNLNHDAMYWYRQDPGQGLRLIYYSQIVNDFQKGDIAEGYSVSREKKESFPLTVTSAQKNPTAFYLCASSKGGHRGGTEAFFGQGTRLTVV.

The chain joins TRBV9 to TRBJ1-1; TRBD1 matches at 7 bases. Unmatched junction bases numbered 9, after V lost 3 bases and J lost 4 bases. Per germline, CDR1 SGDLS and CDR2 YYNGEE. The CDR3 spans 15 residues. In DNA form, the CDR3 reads TGTGCCAGCAGCGCGGGGAACAGGGGCGGCACTGAAGCTTTCTTT. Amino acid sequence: CASSAGNRGGTEAFF.

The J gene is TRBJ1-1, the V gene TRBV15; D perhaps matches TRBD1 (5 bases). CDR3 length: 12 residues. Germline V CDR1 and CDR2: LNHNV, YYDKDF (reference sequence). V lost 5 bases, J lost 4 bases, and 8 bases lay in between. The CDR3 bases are TGTGCCACCAGCGGGGGGATCACTGAAGCTTTCTTT. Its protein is CATSGGITEAFF.

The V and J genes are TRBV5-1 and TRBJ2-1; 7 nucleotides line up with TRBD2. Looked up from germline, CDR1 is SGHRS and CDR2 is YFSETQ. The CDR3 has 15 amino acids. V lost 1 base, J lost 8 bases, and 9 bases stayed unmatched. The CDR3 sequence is CASSLKASGSDEQFF. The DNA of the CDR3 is TGCGCCAGCAGCTTGAAGGCTAGCGGAAGCGATGAGCAGTTCTTC.

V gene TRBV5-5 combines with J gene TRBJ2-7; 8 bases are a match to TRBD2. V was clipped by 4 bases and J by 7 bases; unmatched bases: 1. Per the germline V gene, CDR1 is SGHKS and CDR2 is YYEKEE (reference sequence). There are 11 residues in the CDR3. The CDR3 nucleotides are TGTGCCAGCAGCGCTAGCGGGGAGCAGTACTTC. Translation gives CASSASGEQYF.

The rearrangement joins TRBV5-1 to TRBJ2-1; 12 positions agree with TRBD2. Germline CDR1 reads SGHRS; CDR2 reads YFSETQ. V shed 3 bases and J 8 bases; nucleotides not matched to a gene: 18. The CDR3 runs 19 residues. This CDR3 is CASSYLGILAGGPQDEQFF. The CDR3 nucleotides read TGCGCCAGCAGCTACCTTGGAATACTAGCGGGGGGCCCGCAGGATGAGCAGTTCTTC.